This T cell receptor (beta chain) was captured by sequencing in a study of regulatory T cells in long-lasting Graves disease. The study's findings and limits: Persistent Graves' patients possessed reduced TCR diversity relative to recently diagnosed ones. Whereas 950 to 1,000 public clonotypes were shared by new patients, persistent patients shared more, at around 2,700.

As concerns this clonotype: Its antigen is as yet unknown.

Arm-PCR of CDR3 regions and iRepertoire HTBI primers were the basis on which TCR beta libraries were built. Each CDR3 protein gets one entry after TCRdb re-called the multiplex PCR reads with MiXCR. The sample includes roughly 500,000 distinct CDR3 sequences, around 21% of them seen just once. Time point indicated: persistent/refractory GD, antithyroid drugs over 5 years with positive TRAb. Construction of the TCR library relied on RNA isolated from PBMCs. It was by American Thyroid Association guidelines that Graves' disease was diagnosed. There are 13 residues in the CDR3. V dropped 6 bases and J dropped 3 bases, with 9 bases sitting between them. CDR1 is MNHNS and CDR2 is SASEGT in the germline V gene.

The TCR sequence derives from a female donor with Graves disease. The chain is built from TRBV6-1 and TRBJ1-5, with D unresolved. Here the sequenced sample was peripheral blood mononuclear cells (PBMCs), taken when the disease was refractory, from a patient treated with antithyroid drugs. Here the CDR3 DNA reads TGTGCCAGCAGGGACGCCACCAATCAGCCCCAGCATTTT. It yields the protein CASRDATNQPQHF.